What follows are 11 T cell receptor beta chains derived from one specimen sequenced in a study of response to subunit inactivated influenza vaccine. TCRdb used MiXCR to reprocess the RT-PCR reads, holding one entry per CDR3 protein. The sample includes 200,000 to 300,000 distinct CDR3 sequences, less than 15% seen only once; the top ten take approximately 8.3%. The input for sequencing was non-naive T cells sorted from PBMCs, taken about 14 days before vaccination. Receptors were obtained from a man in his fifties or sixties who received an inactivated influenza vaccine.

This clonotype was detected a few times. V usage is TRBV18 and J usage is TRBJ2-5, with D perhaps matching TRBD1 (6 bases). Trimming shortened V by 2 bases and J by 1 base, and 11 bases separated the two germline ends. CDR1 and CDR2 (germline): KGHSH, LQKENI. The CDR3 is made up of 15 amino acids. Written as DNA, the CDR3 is TGTGCCAGCTCACCATACGGACAGACCCAAGAGACCCAGTACTTC. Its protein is CASSPYGQTQETQYF. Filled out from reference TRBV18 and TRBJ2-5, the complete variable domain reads NAGVMQNPRHLVRRRGQEARLRCSPMKGHSHVYWYRQLPEEGLKFMVYLQKENIIDESGMPKERFSAEFPKEGPSILRIQQVVRGDSAAYFCASSPYGQTQETQYFGPGTRLLVL.

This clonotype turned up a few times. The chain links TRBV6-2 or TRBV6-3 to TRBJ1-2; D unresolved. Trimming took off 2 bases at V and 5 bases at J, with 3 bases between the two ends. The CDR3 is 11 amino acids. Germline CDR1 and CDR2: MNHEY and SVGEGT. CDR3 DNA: TGTGCCAGCAGTTACGGATATGGCTACACCTTC. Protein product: CASSYGYGYTF.

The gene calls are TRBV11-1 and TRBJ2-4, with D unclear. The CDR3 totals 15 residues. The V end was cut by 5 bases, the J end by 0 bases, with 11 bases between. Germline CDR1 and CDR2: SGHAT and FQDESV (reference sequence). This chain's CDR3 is CASSPGLLAKNIQYF. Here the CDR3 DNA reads TGTGCCAGCAGCCCTGGCCTCCTAGCCAAAAACATTCAGTACTTC.

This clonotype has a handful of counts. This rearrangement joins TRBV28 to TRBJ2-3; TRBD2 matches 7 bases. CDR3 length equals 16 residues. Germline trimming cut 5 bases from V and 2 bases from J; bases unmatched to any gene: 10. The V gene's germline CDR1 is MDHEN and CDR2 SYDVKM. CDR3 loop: CASSRLFGTNTDTQYF. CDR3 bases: TGTGCCAGCAGTCGGCTCTTCGGGACTAACACAGATACGCAGTATTTT.

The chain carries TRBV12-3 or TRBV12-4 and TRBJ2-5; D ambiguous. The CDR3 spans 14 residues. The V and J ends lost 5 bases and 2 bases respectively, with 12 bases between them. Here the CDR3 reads CASSTAKIQETQYF. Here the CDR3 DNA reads TGTGCCAGCAGTACCGCCAAGATTCAAGAGACCCAGTACTTC.

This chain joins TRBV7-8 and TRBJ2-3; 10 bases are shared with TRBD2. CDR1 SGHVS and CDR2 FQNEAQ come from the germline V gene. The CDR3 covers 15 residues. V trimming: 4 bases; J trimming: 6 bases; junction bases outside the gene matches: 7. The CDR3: CASSSTSGAADTQYF. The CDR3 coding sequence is TGTGCCAGCAGCTCAACTAGCGGGGCCGCGGATACGCAGTATTTT.

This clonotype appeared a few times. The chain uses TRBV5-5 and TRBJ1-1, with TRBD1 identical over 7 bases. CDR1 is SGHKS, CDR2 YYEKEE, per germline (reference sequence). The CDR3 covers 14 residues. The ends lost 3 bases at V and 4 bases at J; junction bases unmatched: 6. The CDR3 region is CASSWDSGGTEAFF. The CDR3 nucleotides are TGTGCCAGCAGCTGGGACAGTGGAGGCACTGAAGCTTTCTTT.

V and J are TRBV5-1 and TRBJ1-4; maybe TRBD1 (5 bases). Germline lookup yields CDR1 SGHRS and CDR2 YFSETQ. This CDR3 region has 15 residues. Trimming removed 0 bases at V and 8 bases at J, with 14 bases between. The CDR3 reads CASSLAGERGEKLFF. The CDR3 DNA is TGCGCCAGCAGCTTGGCGGGGGAGAGGGGAGAAAAACTGTTTTTT.

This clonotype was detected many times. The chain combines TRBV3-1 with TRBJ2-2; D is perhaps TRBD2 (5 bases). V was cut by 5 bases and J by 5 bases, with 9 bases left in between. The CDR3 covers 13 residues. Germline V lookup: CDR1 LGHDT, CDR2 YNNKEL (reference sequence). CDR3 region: CASSYGGTGELFF. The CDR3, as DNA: TGTGCCAGCAGCTACGGAGGAACCGGGGAGCTGTTTTTT.

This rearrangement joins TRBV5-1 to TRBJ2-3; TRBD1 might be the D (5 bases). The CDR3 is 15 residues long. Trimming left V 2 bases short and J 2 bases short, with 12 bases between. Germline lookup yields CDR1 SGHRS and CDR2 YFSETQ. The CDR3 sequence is CASSFAGQLTDTQYF. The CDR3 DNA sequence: TGCGCCAGCAGCTTCGCCGGACAACTCACAGATACGCAGTATTTT.

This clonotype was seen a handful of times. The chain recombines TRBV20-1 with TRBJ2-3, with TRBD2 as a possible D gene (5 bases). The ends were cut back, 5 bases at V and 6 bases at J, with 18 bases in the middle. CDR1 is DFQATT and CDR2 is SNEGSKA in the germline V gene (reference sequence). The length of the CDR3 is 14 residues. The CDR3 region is CSALLPGKRDTQYF. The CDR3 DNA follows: TGCAGTGCTTTATTGCCGGGGAAGAGGGATACGCAGTATTTT.